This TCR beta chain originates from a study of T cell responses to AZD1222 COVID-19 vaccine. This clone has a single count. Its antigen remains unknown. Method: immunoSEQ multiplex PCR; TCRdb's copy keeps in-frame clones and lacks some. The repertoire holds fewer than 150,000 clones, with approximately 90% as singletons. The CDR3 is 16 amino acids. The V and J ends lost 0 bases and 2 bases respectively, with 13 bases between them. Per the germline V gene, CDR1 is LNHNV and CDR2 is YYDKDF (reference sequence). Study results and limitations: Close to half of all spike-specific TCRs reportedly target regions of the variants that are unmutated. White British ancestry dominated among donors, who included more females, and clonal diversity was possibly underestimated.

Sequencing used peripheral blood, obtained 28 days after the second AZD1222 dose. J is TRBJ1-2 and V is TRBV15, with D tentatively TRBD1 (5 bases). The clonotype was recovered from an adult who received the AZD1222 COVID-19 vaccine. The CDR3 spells CATSRDAGSGNYGYTF. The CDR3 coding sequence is TGTGCCACCAGCAGAGATGCAGGGTCAGGAAACTATGGCTACACCTTC.